A single sample is the source of the 21 T cell receptor beta chains below, sequenced in a study of blood T cell repertoires in COVID-19. The method was immunoSEQ multiplex PCR; TCRdb's version includes in-frame clones alone and lacks a portion of them. The sample carries about 15,000 clones, about 80% recorded once. Sequencing input: peripheral blood. These receptors originate from a man in his 60s with active or convalescent COVID-19.

The rearrangement uses TRBV7-9 and TRBJ1-1; D ambiguous. Germline loops: CDR1 SEHNR, CDR2 FQNEAQ (reference sequence). V was pared by 3 bases and J by 1 base, with 9 bases between. This CDR3 spans 14 amino acids. CDR3 nucleotide sequence: TGTGCCAGCAGCTTTGCTTACAAGAACACTGAAGCTTTCTTT. It translates to CASSFAYKNTEAFF.

Within the sample, this clone is medium-sized. V usage is TRBV9 and J usage is TRBJ2-7; 7 nucleotides match TRBD2. The CDR3 is 15 amino acids. V shed 0 bases, J shed 2 bases, and the junction held 5 bases outside the gene matches. Germline assignment: CDR1 SGDLS and CDR2 YYNGEE. The CDR3 nucleotides read TGTGCCAGCAGCGTAGACACTAGCGCTCCCTACGAGCAGTACTTC. This gives the protein CASSVDTSAPYEQYF.

The V call is TRBV21-1, the J call TRBJ1-5; the DNA was not compared with TRBD1, the D call given in the table. TRBV21-1 is a recognized pseudogene. CDR3 length: 18 residues. Written as DNA, the CDR3 is TGTGCCAGCAGCAGCCCGACAGCGCCCTTTATGAGCAATCAGCCCCAGCATTTT. Its protein is CASSSPTAPFMSNQPQHF.

The chain recombines TRBV9 with TRBJ1-1; 9 bases map to TRBD1. The junction had 15 bases not matched to a gene; V was cut back by 3 bases and J by 9 bases. The CDR3 covers 16 residues. The germline V gene has CDR1 SGDLS and CDR2 YYNGEE. The CDR3 loop reads CASSEGLQGASFKAFF. CDR3 bases: TGTGCCAGCAGCGAGGGGTTACAGGGGGCGAGTTTCAAAGCTTTCTTT.

The chain couples TRBV24-1 to TRBJ1-2; TRBD1 might be the D (5 bases). V was clipped by 6 bases and J by 5 bases, with 9 bases between them. The CDR3 length is 12 residues. The germline CDR1 and CDR2 sequences are KGHDR and SFDVKD. CDR3 region: CATSSQGYGYTF. The CDR3 DNA reads TGTGCCACCAGTTCGCAGGGTTATGGCTACACCTTC.

V gene TRBV6-2 or TRBV6-3 combines with J gene TRBJ2-7; the match to TRBD2 covers 8 bases. The trim removed 6 bases at V and 0 bases at J, leaving 4 bases unmatched. This CDR3 comprises 14 residues. Germline V gene sequence: CDR1 MNHEY, CDR2 SVGEGT. The chain's CDR3 is CASSFGTSSYEQYF. The CDR3 coding sequence is TGTGCCAGCAGCTTCGGGACTAGCTCCTACGAGCAGTACTTC.

The rearrangement joins TRBV24-1 to TRBJ2-1, with D perhaps TRBD1 (5 bases). The germline gives CDR1 KGHDR, CDR2 SFDVKD. V shed 3 bases and J shed 2 bases, with 10 bases lying between them. The CDR3 is 15 residues long. In DNA, the CDR3 is TGTGCCACCAGTGATCCACAGGTTGCCTACAATGAGCAGTTCTTC. Protein sequence: CATSDPQVAYNEQFF.

In its sample, this clone was seen once. Written as DNA, the CDR3 is TGTGCCAGCAGCGAGGACATAACGGCTAGTGGCTACACCTTC. It yields the protein CASSEDITASGYTF. The chain employs TRBV9 and TRBJ1-2; D perhaps matches TRBD1 (5 bases). In germline, CDR1 is SGDLS, CDR2 YYNGEE. The CDR3 extends over 14 amino acids. Trimming removed 3 bases from V and 7 bases from J, with 16 bases in between.

The V gene is TRBV18, the J gene TRBJ1-2; 7 bases line up with TRBD1. The CDR3 has 15 amino acids. The ends lost 3 bases at V and 3 bases at J; junction bases unmatched: 7. The V gene's germline CDR1 is KGHSH and CDR2 LQKENI. CDR3 sequence (DNA): TGTGCCAGCTCACCCTACAGGGGTGAGGACTATGGCTACACCTTC. Translation: CASSPYRGEDYGYTF.

The V gene is TRBV11-2, the J gene TRBJ2-5; D uncertain. The germline V and J ends were trimmed by 5 bases and 5 bases, with 6 bases remaining between them. The length of the CDR3 is 11 residues. CDR1 and CDR2 from the germline V gene are SGHAT and FQNNGV. The CDR3 here is CASSPGETQYF. The CDR3 region has the DNA TGTGCCAGCAGCCCAGGCGAGACCCAGTACTTC.

The CDR3 nucleotides read TGCAGTGCTAGTAATCCGTCGAACACCGGGGAGCTGTTTTTT. Encoded protein: CSASNPSNTGELFF. The V gene is TRBV20-1, the J gene TRBJ2-2; no clear D gene. The CDR3 has 14 amino acids. The germline V gene encodes CDR1 DFQATT and CDR2 SNEGSKA (reference sequence). Trimming stripped 3 bases from V and 0 bases from J, with 8 bases between.

V usage is TRBV5-6 and J usage is TRBJ1-2, with D unresolved. V was trimmed by 2 bases and J by 1 base, leaving 3 bases between them. This CDR3 is 12 amino acids long. Germline loops: CDR1 SGHDT, CDR2 YYEEEE. The DNA for the CDR3 is TGTGCCAGCAGCTTCCGTAACTATGGCTACACCTTC. This encodes CASSFRNYGYTF.

V usage is TRBV6-4 and J usage is TRBJ1-2; D is unresolved. Germline lookup yields CDR1 MRHNA and CDR2 SNTAGT. This CDR3 is 15 amino acids long. Trimming took 0 bases from V and 8 from J, leaving 16 bases between them. For the CDR3, the DNA is TGTGCCAGCAGTGACTCGAGGCCCTCTGAGCACGGCTACACCTTC. Amino acids: CASSDSRPSEHGYTF.

This chain uses TRBV6-4 with TRBJ1-4; a possible D gene is TRBD1 (5 bases). The CDR3 covers 16 residues. The germline CDR1 and CDR2 sequences are MRHNA and SNTAGT. Trimming stripped 3 bases from V and 3 bases from J, with 14 bases between. This CDR3 reads CASSDKPQGSNEKLFF. The CDR3 DNA sequence: TGTGCCAGCAGTGATAAACCCCAGGGTTCTAATGAAAAACTGTTTTTT.

CDR3 bases: TGCGCCAGCAGCCAAGATGTGGTGGATGGGACAGGGGTGGACACCATATATTTT. Its protein is CASSQDVVDGTGVDTIYF. The chain carries TRBV4-1 and TRBJ1-3; 10 bases line up with TRBD1. CDR1 and CDR2 (germline): MGHRA, YSYEKL. The V gene end was trimmed by 0 bases and the J gene end by 8 bases; junction bases not matched to a gene: 13. This CDR3 is 18 amino acids long.

V gene TRBV30 combines with J gene TRBJ1-2; 10 nucleotides agree with TRBD1. The CDR3 extends over 17 amino acids. Per the germline V gene, CDR1 is GTSNPN and CDR2 is SVGIG (reference sequence). V gave up 2 bases and J gave up 4 bases; unmatched junction bases: 13. The CDR3 reads CAWSRDPGTGVAYGYTF. The CDR3 DNA is TGTGCCTGGAGTAGAGACCCCGGGACAGGGGTCGCCTATGGCTACACCTTC.

This clone qualifies as medium-sized (0.01 to 0.1%). For the CDR3, the DNA is TGTGCCAGCAGCGTAAGCCACAACACCGGGGAGCTGTTTTTT. Protein sequence: CASSVSHNTGELFF. The chain carries TRBV9 and TRBJ2-2; D is undetermined. V was shortened by 1 base and J by 2 bases, with 6 bases between the two germline ends. The length of the CDR3 is 14 residues. The germline CDR1 and CDR2 sequences are SGDLS and YYNGEE. Complete variable domain (other parts from reference TRBV9 and TRBJ2-2): DSGVTQTPKHLITATGQRVTLRCSPRSGDLSVYWYQQSLDQGLQFLIQYYNGEERAKGNILERFSAQQFPDLHSELNLSSLELGDSALYFCASSVSHNTGELFFGEGSRLTVL.

This sequence joins TRBV5-1 and TRBJ2-7, with D possibly matching TRBD1 (5 bases). Trimming took off 0 bases at V and 5 bases at J, with 12 bases between the two ends. Germline CDR1 is SGHRS and CDR2 is YFSETQ. This CDR3 has 14 residues. CDR3 amino acids: CASSLAGRVDEQYF. CDR3 DNA sequence: TGCGCCAGCAGCTTGGCCGGCAGGGTGGACGAGCAGTACTTC.

This chain joins TRBV30 and TRBJ1-6, with D possibly being TRBD1 (6 bases). V gave up 4 bases and J gave up 7 bases, with 11 bases separating them. The CDR3 has 13 residues. Germline CDR1 is GTSNPN and CDR2 is SVGIG (reference sequence). CDR3 residues: CAWTPRGNSPLHF. CDR3 nucleotide sequence: TGTGCCTGGACTCCCAGGGGAAATTCACCCCTCCACTTT.

This sequence joins TRBV7-9 and TRBJ1-2; D is perhaps TRBD1 (5 bases). V was pared by 0 bases and J by 8 bases, with 7 bases between. Germline CDR1 SEHNR, CDR2 FQNEAQ (reference sequence). This CDR3 contains 12 residues. The CDR3 sequence is CASSLAGRGYTF. For the CDR3, the DNA is TGTGCCAGCAGCTTAGCGGGGCGAGGCTACACCTTC.

This sequence joins TRBV6-1 and TRBJ1-2, with 11 nucleotides matching TRBD1. The CDR3 has 15 amino acids. Germline V gene lookup returns CDR1 MNHNS and CDR2 SASEGT. The trim removed 3 bases at V and 7 bases at J, leaving 7 bases unmatched. The chain's CDR3 is CASSDAPGQGGGYTF. CDR3 DNA sequence: TGTGCCAGCAGTGACGCACCGGGACAGGGGGGTGGCTACACCTTC.